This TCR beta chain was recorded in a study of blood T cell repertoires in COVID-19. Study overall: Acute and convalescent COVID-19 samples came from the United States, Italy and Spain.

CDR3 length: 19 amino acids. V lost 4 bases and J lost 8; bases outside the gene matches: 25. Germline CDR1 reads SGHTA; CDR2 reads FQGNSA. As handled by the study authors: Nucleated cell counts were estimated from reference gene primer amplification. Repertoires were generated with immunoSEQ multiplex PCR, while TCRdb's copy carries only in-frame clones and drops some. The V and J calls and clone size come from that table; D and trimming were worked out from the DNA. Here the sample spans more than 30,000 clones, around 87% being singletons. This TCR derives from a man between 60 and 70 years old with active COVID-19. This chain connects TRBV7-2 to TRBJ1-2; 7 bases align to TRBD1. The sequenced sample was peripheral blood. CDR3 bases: TGTGCCAGCAGCTCACGTTTCTCCGGGACAGTTAACCTATTGGACGGCTACACCTTC. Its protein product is CASSSRFSGTVNLLDGYTF.